A single sample is the source of the 9 T cell receptor beta chains below, sequenced in a study of T cells in Graves' hyperthyroidism and ophthalmopathy. TCR beta CDR3 region amplification was performed from RNA transcripts. The HTBI primer set was used in a first-round RT-PCR of the TCR CDR3. TCRdb re-called the multiplex PCR reads with MiXCR, one entry per CDR3 protein. The sample holds under 40,000 distinct CDR3 sequences; about 53% are singletons and the top ten take 20% to 30%. Sequencing was performed on blood. The source is a woman between 40 and 55 years old with Graves' ophthalmopathy.

This clonotype was detected once. The J gene is TRBJ2-1, the V gene TRBV12-3 or TRBV12-4; 8 bases fit TRBD1. The CDR3 is made up of 13 amino acids. Trimming at V came to 5 bases and at J to 8 bases, leaving 5 bases not matched to a gene. The CDR3 nucleotides read TGTGCCAGCAGTACAGGGGGGCCCGATGAGCAGTTCTTC. Its protein is CASSTGGPDEQFF.

This clonotype was found a few times. The chain carries TRBV5-1 and TRBJ2-7; D assignment may be TRBD1 or TRBD2 (5 bases each). The CDR3 runs 15 residues. The V end was cut by 0 bases, the J end by 7 bases, with 17 bases between. Germline V gene sequence: CDR1 SGHRS, CDR2 YFSETQ. The CDR3: CASSLGGASTGEQYF. In nucleotides, the CDR3 is TGCGCCAGCAGCTTGGGAGGGGCCAGCACCGGGGAGCAGTACTTC. Filled out from reference TRBV5-1 and TRBJ2-7, the complete variable domain reads KAGVTQTPRYLIKTRGQQVTLSCSPISGHRSVSWYQQTPGQGLQFLFEYFSETQRNKGNFPGRFSGRQFSNSRSEMNVSTLELGDSALYLCASSLGGASTGEQYFGPGTRLTVT.

This clonotype is a singleton in its sample. A read error may explain this, as a much larger clone is one base away. The rearrangement links TRBV4-1 to TRBJ2-1; either TRBD1 or TRBD2 may fit D (5 bases each). There are 18 residues in the CDR3. In germline, CDR1 is MGHRA, CDR2 YSYEKL. Trimming left V 0 bases short and J 7 bases short, with 22 bases between. The CDR3 DNA follows: TGCGCCAGCAGCCAAGATAGGACAAACCTGGGGGACCGGAATGAGCAGTTCTTC. As protein: CASSQDRTNLGDRNEQFF.

The chain carries TRBV7-3 and TRBJ1-5, with TRBD1 matching over 10 bases. The CDR3 is made up of 13 amino acids. The V and J ends lost 1 base and 14 bases, in that order; junction bases with no gene match: 5. Germline V gives CDR1 SGHTA, CDR2 FQGTGA. The CDR3 reads CASSLRDRGPEHF. The CDR3 nucleotides are TGTGCCAGCAGCTTAAGGGACAGGGGCCCCGAGCATTTT.

This clonotype showed up many times. V and J are TRBV6-6 and TRBJ2-4; 7 bases fit TRBD2. V trimming: 0 bases; J trimming: 2 bases; junction bases outside the gene matches: 1. The CDR3 runs to 15 residues. Looked up from germline, CDR1 is MNHNY and CDR2 is SVGAGI (reference sequence). The CDR3 sequence is CASSYSTSPKNIQYF. The CDR3 coding sequence is TGTGCCAGCAGTTACTCGACTAGCCCCAAAAACATTCAGTACTTC.

The chain uses TRBV2 and TRBJ1-4; D uncertain. The length of the CDR3 is 13 residues. Trimming removed 6 bases from V and 8 bases from J, with 13 bases in between. CDR1 is SNHLY and CDR2 is FYNNEI in the germline V gene. Here the CDR3 reads CASSVNSREKLFF. Here the CDR3 DNA reads TGTGCCAGCAGCGTTAACTCGCGCGAAAAACTGTTTTTT.

Ten or more counts support this clonotype. This may arise from a read error, as a much more abundant clone is one base away. The CDR3 nucleotides read TGTGCCAGCGGTGAAGGACTAGACTACAATGAGCAGTTCTTC. Translated: CASGEGLDYNEQFF. V and J are TRBV6-4 and TRBJ2-1; 7 nucleotides align to TRBD2. From germline, CDR1 is MRHNA and CDR2 SNTAGT. The CDR3 totals 14 residues.

By share of the sample, this clonotype is medium-sized. V is TRBV10-3 and J is TRBJ2-3; 7 nucleotides align to TRBD1. CDR1 is ENHRY, CDR2 SYGVKD, per germline. The J segment lost 3 bases and the V segment lost 3 bases, leaving 6 bases of the junction unmatched. CDR3 length equals 15 residues. The CDR3 loop is CAISELTRGTDTQYF. The CDR3 DNA follows: TGTGCCATCAGTGAATTAACCAGGGGGACAGATACGCAGTATTTT.

This clonotype is labeled medium-sized. This chain joins TRBV7-2 and TRBJ2-1; D ambiguous. The V gene's germline CDR1 is SGHTA and CDR2 FQGNSA. This CDR3 comprises 13 residues. The V end lost 2 bases, the J end lost 5 bases, and 7 bases lay between the germline ends. The CDR3 nucleotides read TGTGCCAGCAGCTTAATGTCTAACAATGAGCAGTTCTTC. The encoded protein is CASSLMSNNEQFF.